Listed below are T cell receptor beta chains from one sample, sequenced in a study of blood T cells in healthy people across ages. A single record per CDR3 protein comes from TCRdb applying MiXCR to the 5' RACE reads. Of 780,000 or so distinct CDR3 sequences listed, approximately 25% are singletons. These data were also reused for a study on T cells of mothers and their children.

The sequencing sample was made of blood. These receptors all come from a boy younger than 18 in good health. Both conserved end residues are part of each CDR3. Fields, in order: clone size, D gene, V gene, J gene, CDR3 protein, CDR3 DNA. The D gene is left open where the match is weak. Where a row states a size, it is once, few, many or the class of an expanded clone; other rows omit it.

few	TRBD1	TRBV29-1	TRBJ1-5	CSALTGVGQPQHF	TGCAGCGCCTTAACAGGGGTTGGACAGCCCCAGCATTTT
.	TRBD2	TRBV5-1	TRBJ2-1	CASTLAGGPNNEQFF	TGCGCCAGCACACTAGCGGGAGGTCCAAACAATGAGCAGTTCTTC
few	.	TRBV7-2	TRBJ2-7	CASSLGSGELYVQYF	TGTGCCAGCAGCTTAGGATCTGGAGAACTCTACGTGCAGTACTTC
once	TRBD1	TRBV20-1	TRBJ1-3	CSARLTTGTGFGNTIYF	TGCAGTGCTAGACTCACAACCGGGACAGGGTTTGGAAACACCATATATTTT
.	TRBD1	TRBV7-2	TRBJ1-2	CASSSPLTGQGSYGYTF	TGTGCCAGCAGCTCCCCCCTGACGGGACAGGGTAGCTATGGCTACACCTTC
.	.	TRBV29-1	TRBJ1-1	CSVDGEAFF	TGCAGCGTTGATGGGGAAGCTTTCTTT
few	TRBD2	TRBV29-1	TRBJ2-5	CSVAHLAGIQETQYF	TGCAGCGTCGCACACCTAGCGGGGATTCAAGAGACCCAGTACTTC
.	TRBD1	TRBV7-9	TRBJ1-4	CASSRTGSREKLFF	TGTGCCAGCAGCAGGACAGGGAGTCGTGAAAAACTGTTTTTT
many	.	TRBV7-8	TRBJ2-5	CASSARTDRLQETQYF	TGTGCCAGCAGCGCTCGCACGGACAGACTGCAAGAGACCCAGTACTTC
few	.	TRBV9	TRBJ2-1	CASSVGGAAGNEQFF	TGTGCCAGCAGCGTAGGTGGGGCTGCAGGCAATGAGCAGTTCTTC
.	.	TRBV5-1	TRBJ2-7	CASSSDSATYEQYF	TGCGCCAGCAGCAGCGACTCCGCGACCTACGAGCAGTACTTC
.	TRBD1	TRBV12-3/TRBV12-4	TRBJ1-5	CASSSAGTDSNQPQHF	TGTGCCAGCAGCTCGGCCGGGACAGATAGCAATCAGCCCCAGCATTTT
.	.	TRBV7-2	TRBJ1-5	CASSETGSNQPQHF	TGTGCCAGCAGCGAGACGGGTAGCAATCAGCCCCAGCATTTT
few	.	TRBV18	TRBJ2-2	CASSPPQPGTGELFF	TGTGCCAGCTCACCACCCCAGCCAGGCACCGGGGAGCTGTTTTTT
.	.	TRBV7-9	TRBJ2-5	CASSVRRRGQETQYF	TGTGCCAGCAGTGTACGTCGGCGGGGCCAAGAGACCCAGTACTTC
.	TRBD2	TRBV7-8	TRBJ2-2	CASSPGLAGDIGELFF	TGTGCCAGCAGCCCAGGACTAGCGGGAGATATCGGGGAGCTGTTTTTT
few	TRBD2	TRBV9	TRBJ2-3	CASNSPPAGGNTDTQYF	TGTGCCAGCAACTCCCCTCCAGCGGGGGGGAACACAGATACGCAGTATTTT
.	TRBD1	TRBV4-1	TRBJ2-6	CASSPTGGGGANVLTF	TGCGCCAGCAGCCCAACAGGGGGCGGTGGGGCCAACGTCCTGACTTTC
.	TRBD1	TRBV9	TRBJ2-1	CASSEGQGSREQFF	TGTGCCAGCAGCGAGGGACAGGGAAGCCGTGAGCAGTTCTTC
few	.	TRBV4-3	TRBJ2-3	CASSQRMVALLTDTQYF	TGCGCCAGCAGCCAGCGGATGGTAGCCCTTTTGACAGATACGCAGTATTTT
.	.	TRBV20-1	TRBJ2-5	CSASRDFQYF	TGCAGTGCTAGTAGAGACTTCCAGTACTTC
.	TRBD1	TRBV2	TRBJ2-6	CASSEEGQGPSGANVLTF	TGTGCCAGCAGTGAAGAGGGACAGGGGCCTTCTGGGGCCAACGTCCTGACTTTC
.	.	TRBV2	TRBJ2-5	CASNKLAQETQYF	TGTGCCAGCAATAAACTAGCTCAAGAGACCCAGTACTTC
.	.	TRBV3-1	TRBJ2-2	CASENADTGELFF	TGTGCCAGCGAAAACGCGGATACCGGGGAGCTGTTTTTT
many	.	TRBV29-1	TRBJ2-5	CSASTGSETQYF	TGCAGCGCCTCTACAGGGTCGGAGACCCAGTACTTC
.	TRBD2	TRBV20-1	TRBJ2-1	CSAITSGKWGEQFF	TGCAGTGCTATTACTAGCGGGAAGTGGGGTGAGCAGTTCTTC
few	.	TRBV2	TRBJ1-2	CASRAGRGYTF	TGTGCCTCACGGGCCGGGAGGGGCTACACCTTC